This T cell receptor beta chain was documented in a study of cytomegalovirus exposure and HLA in healthy donors. 60 Vbeta and 13 Jbeta primers were used in PCR. Clones were sequenced by immunoSEQ multiplex PCR, and TCRdb holds only the in-frame ones, with some missing. The repertoire holds approximately 160,000 clones, about 79% seen once, with 0.66% in the top ten. The V and J ends lost 6 bases and 2 bases respectively, with 10 bases between them. The germline V gene has CDR1 SGHTA and CDR2 FQGTGA. The CDR3 has 13 amino acids. Concerning this clone: Its antigen is not identified.

Findings of the study overall: Most TCR sequences were seen very rarely across donors, but some public TCRs occurred in many.

The genes are TRBV7-3 and TRBJ1-2; tentative D call: TRBD1 (6 bases). This clonotype was sampled from a male donor in good health and CMV-seronegative. Material for sequencing was PBMCs. CDR3 sequence: CASSPDRNYGYTF. The CDR3, as DNA: TGTGCCAGCAGTCCCGACAGGAACTATGGCTACACCTTC.